Each of the 30 T cell receptor beta chains below was sequenced from the same sample in a study of blood T cells in healthy people across ages. Combining a sample-barcoded 5' primer with a J-beta primer mix, a second PCR ran for 7 to 11 cycles. From the 5' RACE reads, TCRdb called clonotypes with MiXCR, one entry per CDR3 protein. The table shows about 1.5 million distinct CDR3 sequences, with 42% occurring only once. The material sequenced was blood. These receptors were collected from a young woman in good health.

V and J are TRBV5-1 and TRBJ1-2, with D tentatively TRBD1 (5 bases). CDR1 SGHRS and CDR2 YFSETQ come from the germline V gene. The CDR3 loop spans 13 amino acids. Between the trimmed V and J ends, which lost 4 bases and 6 bases, there was a span of 13 bases. The CDR3 DNA reads as TGCGCCAGCAGCCACGGGCAGGGTCATGGCTACACCTTC. This encodes CASSHGQGHGYTF.

The genes are TRBV28 and TRBJ2-3, with 16 bases aligning to TRBD2. Trimming removed 4 bases from V and 5 bases from J; junction bases left unmatched: 12. Germline lookup yields CDR1 MDHEN and CDR2 SYDVKM. The CDR3 has 19 amino acids. The CDR3 sequence is CASSSNKGLAGGPVDTQYF. The CDR3 DNA sequence: TGTGCCAGCAGTTCCAACAAGGGACTAGCGGGGGGGCCCGTAGATACGCAGTATTTT.

This clonotype was seen only a few times. The rearrangement uses TRBV4-1 and TRBJ1-2; D perhaps matches TRBD1 (6 bases). The CDR3 is 15 amino acids. The V and J ends lost 1 base and 4 bases respectively, with 13 bases between them. Looked up from germline, CDR1 is MGHRA and CDR2 is YSYEKL. In nucleotides, the CDR3 is TGCGCCAGCAGCCAAGTTGAGGGGGAGATCTATGGCTACACCTTC. It is translated as CASSQVEGEIYGYTF.

The V call is TRBV20-1, the J call TRBJ2-3; 10 bases line up with TRBD2. The CDR3 has 16 amino acids. The V gene end was trimmed by 1 base and the J gene end by 5 bases; junction bases not matched to a gene: 9. Looked up from germline, CDR1 is DFQATT and CDR2 is SNEGSKA (reference sequence). The CDR3 coding sequence is TGCAGTGCTAGAGGGAGCGGGGGGGCCGGGGGAGATACGCAGTATTTT. Amino acid sequence: CSARGSGGAGGDTQYF.

This clonotype showed up just a few times. The J gene is TRBJ2-7, the V gene TRBV7-2, with 8 bases that match TRBD2. Germline V lookup: CDR1 SGHTA, CDR2 FQGNSA. The CDR3 is made up of 16 amino acids. With V trimmed by 1 base and J by 3 bases, 8 bases remained unmatched. Here the CDR3 DNA reads TGTGCCAGCAGCTTAGGTGGGGCGGGAGGTTACTACGAGCAGTACTTC. This translates into CASSLGGAGGYYEQYF.

The genes are TRBV9 and TRBJ1-2; unclear D gene. The CDR3 is made up of 16 amino acids. The germline V gene has CDR1 SGDLS and CDR2 YYNGEE. V was cut by 0 bases and J by 5 bases, with 17 bases left in between. The CDR3 bases are TGTGCCAGCAGCGTAGATCCCGACCGAGAGGCGTATGGCTACACCTTC. Its protein product is CASSVDPDREAYGYTF.

The chain couples TRBV7-2 to TRBJ2-5; 10 bases fit TRBD2. The CDR3 totals 16 residues. The trim removed 5 bases at V and 1 base at J, leaving 7 bases unmatched. Germline assignment: CDR1 SGHTA and CDR2 FQGNSA. CDR3: CASSQPLAGVQETQYF. CDR3 DNA sequence: TGTGCCAGCAGCCAACCGCTAGCGGGGGTCCAAGAGACCCAGTACTTC.

The V gene is TRBV5-1, the J gene TRBJ2-1; 9 nucleotides align to TRBD1. The J call may be incorrect, as the DNA end agrees better with TRBJ2-7. The length of the CDR3 is 15 residues. Germline CDR1 reads SGHRS; CDR2 reads YFSETQ. CDR3 bases: TGCGCCAGCAGCCAACAGGGGGCTTCCTACAATGAGCAGTACTTC. Translating gives CASSQQGASYNEQYF.

V gene TRBV11-2 combines with J gene TRBJ2-3, with D unclear. Germline CDR1 reads SGHAT; CDR2 reads FQNNGV. This CDR3 is 13 amino acids long. Trimming took 3 bases from V and 2 from J, leaving 6 bases between them. This chain's CDR3 is CASSFPDTDTQYF. Written as DNA, the CDR3 is TGTGCCAGCAGCTTCCCGGACACAGATACGCAGTATTTT.

This clonotype was observed a few times. The chain uses TRBV29-1 and TRBJ2-1, with D possibly being TRBD2 (6 bases). The CDR3 spans 14 residues. Deletions cut 6 bases from V and 8 bases from J, with 20 bases between. Per the germline V gene, CDR1 is SQVTM and CDR2 is ANQGSEA. The chain's CDR3 is CSVHGTPKGDEQFF. Here the CDR3 DNA reads TGCAGCGTCCACGGGACTCCCAAAGGCGATGAGCAGTTCTTC.

This chain joins TRBV29-1 and TRBJ2-7; D gene uncertain. V was shortened by 1 base and J by 5 bases, with 15 bases between the two germline ends. The germline V gene has CDR1 SQVTM and CDR2 ANQGSEA. The CDR3 is 14 residues long. This CDR3 is CSVEAGGATNEQYF. DNA of the CDR3: TGCAGCGTTGAAGCTGGCGGCGCCACCAACGAGCAGTACTTC.

The V gene is TRBV20-1, the J gene TRBJ2-7, with D possibly TRBD2 on 6 matching bases. This CDR3 is built from 15 residues. The germline V and J ends were trimmed by 6 bases and 7 bases, with 25 bases remaining between them. Germline CDR1 and CDR2: DFQATT and SNEGSKA (reference sequence). CDR3 amino acids: CSAPRGRSYAGEQYF. Here the CDR3 DNA reads TGCAGTGCCCCGCGGGGCAGGTCCTACGCGGGTGAGCAGTACTTC.

The chain recombines TRBV27 with TRBJ2-7, with 8 bases that match TRBD1. The germline gives CDR1 MNHEY, CDR2 SMNVEV (reference sequence). With V trimmed by 6 bases and J by 0 bases, 4 bases remained unmatched. The CDR3 has 14 amino acids. The chain's CDR3 is CASRFTGGSYEQYF. The CDR3, as DNA: TGTGCCAGCAGGTTCACAGGGGGCTCCTACGAGCAGTACTTC.

This clonotype was counted only a few times. This chain links TRBV5-1 with TRBJ2-3; perhaps TRBD2 as D (6 bases). The CDR3 runs 15 residues. Germline CDR1 and CDR2: SGHRS and YFSETQ. V was trimmed by 0 bases and J by 2 bases, leaving 10 bases between them. The CDR3 coding sequence is TGCGCCAGCAGCTTGGTGGCGGGGACCACAGATACGCAGTATTTT. It is translated as CASSLVAGTTDTQYF.

This clonotype was recorded many times. The chain links TRBV12-5 to TRBJ2-7; D unclear. The germline V and J ends were trimmed by 1 base and 3 bases, with 4 bases remaining between them. Germline CDR1 reads LGHNT; CDR2 reads FRNRAP. This CDR3 has 12 residues. The CDR3 loop reads CASGLGLYEQYF. In DNA form, the CDR3 reads TGTGCTAGTGGTTTGGGGCTCTACGAGCAGTACTTC.

V and J are TRBV6-1 and TRBJ2-5, with TRBD2 matching 7 bases. Germline V gene data show CDR1 as MNHNS and CDR2 as SASEGT. Trimming cost V 3 bases and J 3 bases; bases outside gene matches: 28. This CDR3 is built from 22 residues. CDR3 residues: CASSDPGSGPLRSSGEEETQYF. CDR3 DNA sequence: TGTGCCAGCAGTGATCCAGGCAGCGGGCCCTTAAGGAGCAGCGGGGAAGAAGAGACCCAGTACTTC.

The V and J genes are TRBV12-3 or TRBV12-4 and TRBJ2-3; D is perhaps TRBD2 (6 bases). Trimming shortened V by 3 bases and J by 4 bases, and 14 bases separated the two germline ends. CDR3 length: 15 amino acids. CDR3 bases: TGTGCCAGCAGTTTGGTGGGTGCTAGCGCAGATACGCAGTATTTT. The encoded protein is CASSLVGASADTQYF.

This chain joins TRBV10-3 and TRBJ1-1; D is ambiguous. CDR1 and CDR2 from the germline V gene are ENHRY and SYGVKD. V lost 3 bases to trimming and J lost 2 bases, with 13 bases between them. The CDR3 spans 15 residues. The CDR3 spells CAISDPVEGNTEAFF. In nucleotides, the CDR3 is TGTGCCATCAGTGACCCCGTGGAGGGAAACACTGAAGCTTTCTTT.

The chain employs TRBV4-1 and TRBJ2-3; D is unresolved. This CDR3 region has 14 residues. Deletions cut 1 base from V and 8 bases from J, with 13 bases between. CDR1 MGHRA and CDR2 YSYEKL come from the germline V gene. The CDR3 region has the DNA TGCGCCAGCAGCCAAGGACTGGGCCCCCTTACGCAGTATTTT. Its translation: CASSQGLGPLTQYF.

This clonotype was counted at least ten times. The gene calls are TRBV4-2 and TRBJ2-1, with unresolved D. CDR3 length: 13 amino acids. CDR1 is LGHNA, CDR2 YNFKEQ, per germline. Trimming stripped 4 bases from V and 10 bases from J, with 14 bases between. The CDR3 DNA sequence: TGTGCCAGCAGCCCGCGACTCATGACAGAGCAGTTCTTC. Its protein is CASSPRLMTEQFF.

V is TRBV7-2 and J is TRBJ2-7, with D tentatively TRBD1 (5 bases). The CDR3 sequence is 15 residues long. Deletions cut 0 bases from V and 7 bases from J, with 16 bases between. Per germline, CDR1 SGHTA and CDR2 FQGNSA. Here the CDR3 reads CASSLAQTGTNEQYF. The CDR3 DNA reads TGTGCCAGCAGCTTAGCGCAAACAGGCACCAATGAGCAGTACTTC.

CDR3: CASSQRAPGRTEAFF. In DNA form, the CDR3 reads TGTGCCAGCAGCCAAAGGGCACCGGGGAGGACTGAAGCTTTCTTT. The gene calls are TRBV7-9 and TRBJ1-1, with unresolved D. V was shortened by 5 bases and J by 5 bases, with 18 bases between the two germline ends. The CDR3 covers 15 residues. CDR1 and CDR2 (germline): SEHNR, FQNEAQ (reference sequence). Variable domain in full (rest from reference TRBV7-9 and TRBJ1-1): DTGVSQNPRHKITKRGQNVTFRCDPISEHNRLYWYRQTLGQGPEFLTYFQNEAQLEKSRLLSDRFSAERPKGSFSTLEIQRTEQGDSAMYLCASSQRAPGRTEAFFGQGTRLTVV.

This clonotype was observed a handful of times. The chain joins TRBV9 to TRBJ1-2; unclear D gene. This CDR3 has 12 residues. CDR1 SGDLS and CDR2 YYNGEE come from the germline V gene. The V and J ends lost 2 bases and 8 bases respectively, with 10 bases between them. The chain's CDR3 is CASSVRGAGYTF. CDR3 DNA: TGTGCCAGCAGCGTCCGGGGAGCCGGCTACACCTTC.

In regard to this clonotype: Possible read error: a much larger clone is one base away. The rearrangement uses TRBV9 and TRBJ2-2; D unresolved. The germline CDR1 and CDR2 sequences are SGDLS and YYNGEE. The CDR3 runs to 12 residues. Trimming pared 3 bases from V and 3 bases from J, leaving 3 bases between. CDR3 in amino acids: CASSGDTGELFF. Written as DNA, the CDR3 is TGTGCCAGCAGCGGGGACACCGGGGAGCTGTTTTTT.

Notes on this clonotype: The junction and the germline gene differ at one end; a read error may be behind it. Here the CDR3 DNA reads TGTGCCAGCAGCTTAGCGGGGACTAGCGGCCAAGAGACCCAGTACTTC. It is translated as CASSLAGTSGQETQYF. The rearrangement joins TRBV5-1 to TRBJ2-5, with 11 bases that match TRBD2. CDR1 SGHRS and CDR2 YFSETQ come from the germline V gene. The CDR3 covers 16 residues.

The chain combines TRBV5-1 with TRBJ2-1, with 7 bases identical to TRBD2. V lost 10 bases to trimming and J lost 7 bases; unmatched junction nucleotides: 11. Per the germline V gene, CDR1 is SGHRS and CDR2 is YFSETQ. This CDR3 spans 13 amino acids. This CDR3 reads CAGQAGTNNEQFF. CDR3 DNA: TGCGCCGGCCAAGCCGGGACTAATAATGAGCAGTTCTTC.

This sequence joins TRBV5-6 and TRBJ2-1; TRBD1 agrees at 7 bases. The CDR3 totals 15 residues. Germline values: CDR1 SGHDT, CDR2 YYEEEE. J lost 7 bases, V lost 3 bases, and 10 bases had no gene match. CDR3 region: CASSSPTGRPNEQFF. The CDR3 DNA is TGTGCCAGCAGCTCACCGACAGGGAGACCGAATGAGCAGTTCTTC.

The V call is TRBV20-1, the J call TRBJ2-7, with D tentatively TRBD1 (6 bases). The CDR3 consists of 12 residues. Trimming took off 5 bases at V and 6 bases at J, with 14 bases between the two ends. Germline CDR1 reads DFQATT; CDR2 reads SNEGSKA (reference sequence). The CDR3 loop is CSAVRGTSEQYF. The CDR3 DNA reads TGCAGTGCTGTTAGGGGGACGAGCGAGCAGTACTTC.

At least ten counts were recorded for this clonotype. The V gene is TRBV29-1, the J gene TRBJ2-3; D might be TRBD2 (6 bases). Germline V gene sequence: CDR1 SQVTM, CDR2 ANQGSEA. Trimming removed 3 bases at V and 6 bases at J, with 13 bases between. The CDR3 runs to 13 residues. DNA of the CDR3: TGCAGCGTTGAGAAGGCGGGGCTGGATACGCAGTATTTT. Amino acids: CSVEKAGLDTQYF.

This clonotype was counted between two and nine times. The gene calls are TRBV20-1 and TRBJ1-5, with TRBD1 matching 7 bases. V shed 6 bases and J 4 bases; nucleotides not matched to a gene: 9. Germline V lookup: CDR1 DFQATT, CDR2 SNEGSKA (reference sequence). This CDR3 contains 14 residues. The CDR3 sequence: CSAPGTVGNQPQHF. CDR3 in DNA: TGCAGTGCCCCTGGGACAGTGGGAAATCAGCCCCAGCATTTT.